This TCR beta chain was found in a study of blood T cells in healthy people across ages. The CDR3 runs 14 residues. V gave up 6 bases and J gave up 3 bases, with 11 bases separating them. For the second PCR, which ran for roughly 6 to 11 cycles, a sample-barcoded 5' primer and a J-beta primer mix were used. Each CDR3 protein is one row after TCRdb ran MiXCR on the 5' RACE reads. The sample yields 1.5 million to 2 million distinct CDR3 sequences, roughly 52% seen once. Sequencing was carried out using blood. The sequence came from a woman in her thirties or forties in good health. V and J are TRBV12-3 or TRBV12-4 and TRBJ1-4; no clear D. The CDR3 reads CASSQVFSNEKLFF. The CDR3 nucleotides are TGTGCCAGCAGCCAGGTGTTTTCTAATGAAAAACTGTTTTTT.